The T cell receptor (beta chain) described here comes from a study of T cell repertoires in cytomegalovirus infection. Study background: Recently identified HLA-C-restricted CMV epitopes were among the peptides used. Matching HLA type, along with CMV infection, was indicated by public TCR beta signatures.

The CDR3 loop spans 15 amino acids. V trimming: 4 bases; J trimming: 1 base; junction bases outside the gene matches: 6. Germline CDR1 SGDLS, CDR2 YYNGEE. Each CDR3 protein gets one entry after TCRdb re-called the reads with MiXCR. The sample contains about 700,000 distinct CDR3 sequences, roughly 30% of which appear only once. This clonotype appeared a few times. Its matching antigen is unknown. Study outcomes and limitations: CMV-specific HLA-C-restricted TCR beta clonotypes dominated the ex vivo response. Totalled public TCR beta family frequency picked out people who carried CMV plus the relevant HLA.

Specimen: cultured PBMCs, collected from culture after CMV antigen stimulation. This clonotype was obtained from a human donor in good health (CMV status not recorded). Some clones in this sample may be carry-over from other donors' samples. The rearrangement joins TRBV9 to TRBJ1-2; 8 bases are shared with TRBD1. CDR3 loop: CASSPQGANNYGYTF. The CDR3 DNA reads as TGTGCCAGCAGCCCCCAGGGGGCAAATAACTATGGCTACACCTTC.